A selection of T cell receptor beta chains follows, all from one sample in a study of CD8 T cells in ankylosing spondylitis. TCRdb reanalysed the 5' RACE reads using MiXCR and keeps one entry per CDR3 protein. This table has fewer than 25,000 distinct CDR3 sequences, roughly 13% appearing once. The specimen sequenced was blood. The receptors stem from a male donor with ankylosing spondylitis or in good health (not recorded which). Each CDR3 is given with its conserved first and last residue. Fields, in order: D gene, J gene, V gene, clone size, CDR3 DNA, CDR3 protein. A D gene is named only where the DNA matches it firmly. Only part of the rows carry a size: once, few, many, or a class if the clone is expanded.

D: TRBD1
J: TRBJ1-1
V: TRBV25-1
size: many
DNA: TGTGCCAGCAGTGCGAATGCAGGGGGCACCGGCACTGAAGCTTTCTTT
CDR3: CASSANAGGTGTEAFF

D: -
J: TRBJ2-1
V: TRBV24-1
size: many
DNA: TGTGCCACCAGTGATTTCTCCTTAAGGCAGTTCTTC
CDR3: CATSDFSLRQFF

D: -
J: TRBJ1-1
V: TRBV5-4
size: many
DNA: TGTGCCAGCAGCTTGGGACGGACGAACACTGAAGCTTTCTTT
CDR3: CASSLGRTNTEAFF

D: TRBD1
J: TRBJ2-3
V: TRBV5-5
size: -
DNA: TGTGCCAGCAGCCCAGTAAGGACAGGGGAAAGGGATACGCAGTATTTT
CDR3: CASSPVRTGERDTQYF

D: TRBD1
J: TRBJ2-5
V: TRBV29-1
size: -
DNA: TGCAGCGGCTGGACAGGGGACGGAGGGACCCAGTACTTC
CDR3: CSGWTGDGGTQYF

D: -
J: TRBJ2-5
V: TRBV11-3
size: many
DNA: TGTGCCAGCAGCCATAGAGGGGGACACGAAGAGACCCAGTACTTC
CDR3: CASSHRGGHEETQYF

D: TRBD2
J: TRBJ2-1
V: TRBV5-6
size: many
DNA: TGTGCCAGCAGCTTGACTAGCGGGCTCTACAATGAGCAGTTCTTC
CDR3: CASSLTSGLYNEQFF

D: -
J: TRBJ2-2
V: TRBV7-9
size: -
DNA: TGTGCCAGCCCAAGAAAGGTCGGGAACATAGTCGCCGGGGAGCTGTTTTTT
CDR3: CASPRKVGNIVAGELFF

D: TRBD2
J: TRBJ2-2
V: TRBV29-1
size: many
DNA: TGCAGCGTTGAACTCCTTAGCGGGGGTAACACCGGGGAGCTGTTTTTT
CDR3: CSVELLSGGNTGELFF

D: -
J: TRBJ1-4
V: TRBV12-3/TRBV12-4
size: few
DNA: TGTGCCAGCAGCGGACGGCCAGGTGGAAGACTGTTTTTT
CDR3: CASSGRPGGRLFF

D: -
J: TRBJ2-2
V: TRBV12-3/TRBV12-4
size: -
DNA: TGTGCCAGCAGCCCCGACTTTGGGGAGCTGTTTTTT
CDR3: CASSPDFGELFF

D: -
J: TRBJ2-1
V: TRBV7-2
size: -
DNA: TGTGCCAGCAGCTTCTTAAGGGGAAGGGGCAATGAGCAGTTCTTC
CDR3: CASSFLRGRGNEQFF

D: -
J: TRBJ2-7
V: TRBV21-1
size: many
DNA: TGTGCCAGCAGCACCCGGGACAGGGGCCACGAGCAGTACTTC
CDR3: CASSTRDRGHEQYF

D: TRBD1
J: TRBJ2-1
V: TRBV25-1
size: few
DNA: TGTGCCAGCAGTGAATATAAGGGACAGGCCTACAATGAGCAGTTCTTC
CDR3: CASSEYKGQAYNEQFF

D: -
J: TRBJ2-5
V: TRBV6-6
size: few
DNA: TGTGCCAGCAGTTACGTTCGGGGGGAGACCCAGTACTTC
CDR3: CASSYVRGETQYF

D: TRBD1
J: TRBJ2-1
V: TRBV20-1
size: many
DNA: TGCAGTGCTAGAGATGCGGCCCGGACAGGGGGGGATGAGCAGTTCTTC
CDR3: CSARDAARTGGDEQFF

D: -
J: TRBJ2-3
V: TRBV29-1
size: many
DNA: TGCAGCGTTGAAGGAAAGGGGGGCACAGATACGCAGTATTTT
CDR3: CSVEGKGGTDTQYF

D: -
J: TRBJ2-7
V: TRBV5-1
size: few
DNA: TGCGCCAGCAGCGGGAACAGTTTTTCCTACGAGCAGTACTTC
CDR3: CASSGNSFSYEQYF

D: TRBD2
J: TRBJ2-5
V: TRBV12-3/TRBV12-4
size: few
DNA: TGTGCCAGCAGTTTGCTCCCGGGGGGAAATTTAGAGACCCAGTACTTC
CDR3: CASSLLPGGNLETQYF

D: -
J: TRBJ2-7
V: TRBV7-2
size: many
DNA: TGTGCCAGCAGCTCCGCCGGGCGCTACGAGCAGTACTTC
CDR3: CASSSAGRYEQYF

D: -
J: TRBJ2-7
V: TRBV13
size: -
DNA: TGTGCCAGCAGCTTAGTCCGGGGCGAGCAGTACTTC
CDR3: CASSLVRGEQYF

D: TRBD2
J: TRBJ2-1
V: TRBV7-2
size: few
DNA: TGTGCCAGCAGCTTACTAGCGGGAGGTAGTGAGCAGTTCTTC
CDR3: CASSLLAGGSEQFF

D: -
J: TRBJ2-5
V: TRBV11-2
size: few
DNA: TGTGCCAGCAGCCCCCGAGTAGCAGGGGGGCAAGAGACCCAGTACTTC
CDR3: CASSPRVAGGQETQYF

D: -
J: TRBJ2-7
V: TRBV5-1
size: few
DNA: TGCGCCAGCAGCTTCAGTAGCGATCTCTACGAGCAGTACTTC
CDR3: CASSFSSDLYEQYF

D: -
J: TRBJ2-5
V: TRBV20-1
size: many
DNA: TGCAGTGCTAGAGAGTGGGGAGAGACCCAGTACTTC
CDR3: CSAREWGETQYF

D: TRBD1
J: TRBJ2-3
V: TRBV7-2
size: few
DNA: TGTGCCAGCAGCTTAGATGCGACAGGGACCACAGATACGCAGTATTTT
CDR3: CASSLDATGTTDTQYF

D: -
J: TRBJ2-3
V: TRBV4-3
size: -
DNA: TGCGCCAGCAGCCAAGATCACAGGGCGGGAGATACGCAGTATTTT
CDR3: CASSQDHRAGDTQYF

D: -
J: TRBJ1-1
V: TRBV19
size: -
DNA: TGTGCCAGTAGTATATCGGCCAGGCAAAACACTGAAGCTTTCTTT
CDR3: CASSISARQNTEAFF

D: -
J: TRBJ2-1
V: TRBV29-1
size: many
DNA: TGCAGCGCGGGACCCGACCTCAGGGATGAGCAGTTCTTC
CDR3: CSAGPDLRDEQFF